The 5 T cell receptor beta chains in this list originate from one sample, sequenced in a study of T cell responses to AZD1222 COVID-19 vaccine. Method: immunoSEQ multiplex PCR; TCRdb's copy keeps in-frame clones and lacks some. The data show about 140,000 clones, roughly nine tenths seen once. The sequenced sample was peripheral blood, obtained 28 days after the second dose of the MenACWY control vaccine. The receptor set was obtained from an adult who received the MenACWY meningococcal vaccine as a control.

This chain uses TRBV18 with TRBJ1-4; D is perhaps TRBD1 (6 bases). Trimming pared 2 bases from V and 7 bases from J, leaving 14 bases between. The CDR3 totals 15 residues. Germline CDR1 reads KGHSH; CDR2 reads LQKENI. CDR3 in DNA: TGTGCCAGCTCACCAATAAGTGGGGGGCGTGAAAAACTGTTTTTT. Amino acid sequence: CASSPISGGREKLFF.

The chain employs TRBV6-1 and TRBJ1-3; a possible D gene is TRBD1 (5 bases). V was trimmed by 3 bases and J by 3 bases, leaving 15 bases between them. The CDR3 is made up of 16 amino acids. The germline CDR1 and CDR2 sequences are MNHNS and SASEGT. In DNA form, the CDR3 reads TGTGCCAGCAGTGATCTGCGGGGCCCAGATGGAAACACCATATATTTT. Translation: CASSDLRGPDGNTIYF.

V usage is TRBV28 and J usage is TRBJ1-5; D gene uncertain. CDR3 size: 14 residues. Per the germline V gene, CDR1 is MDHEN and CDR2 is SYDVKM. V lost 6 bases and J lost 3, with 12 bases in between. CDR3 region: CASSLFMINQPQHF. DNA for the CDR3: TGTGCCAGCAGCCTATTCATGATCAATCAGCCCCAGCATTTT.

The rearrangement joins TRBV28 to TRBJ1-2; the D is unclear. CDR1 is MDHEN and CDR2 is SYDVKM in the germline V gene. V was clipped by 8 bases and J by 5 bases, with 6 bases between them. This CDR3 spans 10 amino acids. The CDR3 here is CASLGYGYTF. The CDR3 DNA reads TGTGCCAGCTTGGGGTATGGCTACACCTTC.

The CDR3 loop is CASSRGLAGAAGELFF. Written as DNA, the CDR3 is TGTGCCAGCAGCCGAGGACTAGCGGGAGCAGCCGGGGAGCTGTTTTTT. This sequence joins TRBV7-3 and TRBJ2-2; TRBD2 matches 13 bases. There are 16 residues in the CDR3. V was pared by 5 bases and J by 6 bases, with 6 bases of the junction left unmatched. Per germline, CDR1 SGHTA and CDR2 FQGTGA.